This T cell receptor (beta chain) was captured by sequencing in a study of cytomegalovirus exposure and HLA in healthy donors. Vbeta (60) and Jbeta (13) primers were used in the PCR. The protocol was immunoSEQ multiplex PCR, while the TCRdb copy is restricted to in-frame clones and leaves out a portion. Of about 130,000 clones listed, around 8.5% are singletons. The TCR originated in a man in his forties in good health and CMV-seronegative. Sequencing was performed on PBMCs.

The DNA of the CDR3 is TGTGCCAGCAGCCCCCCGACAGGAAGAAACACCGGGGAGCTGTTTTTT. It yields the protein CASSPPTGRNTGELFF. This chain uses TRBV11-2 with TRBJ2-2; maybe TRBD1 (6 bases). Trimming took 5 bases from V and 2 from J, leaving 15 bases between them. The CDR3 sequence is 16 residues long. The V gene's germline CDR1 is SGHAT and CDR2 FQNNGV.